The T cell receptor (beta chain) under discussion was sequenced for a study of early stage breast cancer tumors. Whole-study context: About 80% of the 16 invasive tumors were ER+, PR+ and HER2-. The ER+/PR+/HER2- tumors included roughly eight ductal and four lobular carcinomas.

Blood replicates held 0.5 ug DNA, tumor or normal breast about 1.5 ug, two each. Clones were sequenced by immunoSEQ multiplex PCR, and TCRdb holds only the in-frame ones, with some missing. The sample lists 25,000 to 30,000 clones, 80% occurring once. Germline V gives CDR1 MGHRA, CDR2 YSYEKL. This CDR3 has 15 residues. Trimming cost V 3 bases and J 7 bases, with 15 bases left between them. A word on this clone: Its matching antigen is unknown.

Study observations and caveats: Tumor and normal breast were distinguished via blood comparison in about 90% of the 16 patients.

Sequenced input: blood. The V gene is TRBV4-1, the J gene TRBJ2-2; tentative D call: TRBD2 (8 bases). This clonotype was sampled from a person aged 55 to 69 with breast cancer. CDR3 in amino acids: CASSHREGAVGELFF. CDR3 sequence (DNA): TGCGCCAGCAGCCACCGGGAGGGGGCGGTCGGGGAGCTGTTTTTT.